What follows are 25 T cell receptor beta chains derived from one specimen sequenced in a study of CD8 T cells in Susac syndrome. With random hexamers, about 0.5 to 1 ug RNA was reverse transcribed. TCRdb re-called the immunoSEQ multiplex PCR reads with MiXCR, one entry per CDR3 protein. The table lists about 120,000 distinct CDR3 sequences, roughly 95% of them singletons. The sequencing sample was made of CD4+ T cells from PBMCs. The receptors originated from a human donor with Susac syndrome.

The chain joins TRBV14 to TRBJ2-1; a weak D match, TRBD1 (6 bases). CDR3 length: 14 amino acids. The germline CDR1 and CDR2 sequences are SGHDN and FVKESK. V was pared by 1 base and J by 8 bases, with 12 bases between. CDR3 nucleotide sequence: TGTGCCAGCAGCCAAGGGACAGCAAGGGATGAGCAGTTCTTC. Amino acid sequence: CASSQGTARDEQFF.

The gene calls are TRBV20-1 and TRBJ1-1, with a possible D match to TRBD1 (5 bases). The V gene's germline CDR1 is DFQATT and CDR2 SNEGSKA (reference sequence). Trimming stripped 4 bases from V and 2 bases from J, with 11 bases between. The CDR3 consists of 13 residues. CDR3 region: CSAMGTVNTEAFF. The CDR3, as DNA: TGCAGTGCTATGGGGACCGTTAACACTGAAGCTTTCTTT.

V is TRBV29-1 and J is TRBJ1-5; D unresolved. Trimming took 3 bases from V and 8 from J, leaving 14 bases between them. CDR1 and CDR2 from the germline V gene are SQVTM and ANQGSEA. This CDR3 is built from 13 residues. This chain's CDR3 is CSVDGGKGEPQHF. The DNA for the CDR3 is TGCAGCGTTGATGGTGGCAAAGGAGAGCCCCAGCATTTT.

The rearrangement joins TRBV29-1 to TRBJ2-1; D gene unclear. V was shortened by 4 bases and J by 0 bases, with 7 bases between the two germline ends. This CDR3 is built from 13 residues. CDR1 and CDR2 (germline): SQVTM, ANQGSEA. The CDR3 spells CSVAQSSYNEQFF. In DNA form, the CDR3 reads TGCAGCGTTGCGCAGAGCTCCTACAATGAGCAGTTCTTC.

J is TRBJ2-5 and V is TRBV3-1; D uncertain. In germline, CDR1 is LGHDT, CDR2 YNNKEL (reference sequence). This CDR3 comprises 13 residues. Trimming took off 0 bases at V and 7 bases at J, with 9 bases between the two ends. The CDR3 region has the DNA TGTGCCAGCAGCCAAGACGCCGTGAGGACCCAGTACTTC. Its protein is CASSQDAVRTQYF.

V and J are TRBV4-3 and TRBJ2-5; a weak D match, TRBD1 (6 bases). The germline V and J ends were trimmed by 3 bases and 9 bases, with 20 bases remaining between them. This CDR3 is 15 amino acids long. Germline values: CDR1 LGHNA, CDR2 YSLEER. DNA of the CDR3: TGCGCCAGCAGCCAGTCCGCTTGGGGACAACATTCCCAGTACTTC. As protein: CASSQSAWGQHSQYF.

The rearrangement uses TRBV28 and TRBJ2-2, with D perhaps given as TRBD1 or TRBD2 (6 bases each). This CDR3 contains 16 residues. The V gene lost 5 bases and the J gene lost 5 bases, with 18 bases spanning the gap. Germline V gene lookup returns CDR1 MDHEN and CDR2 SYDVKM. The CDR3 protein is CASSLAGQGRTGELFF. DNA of the CDR3: TGTGCCAGCAGTCTTGCGGGCCAGGGGAGGACCGGGGAGCTGTTTTTT.

This sequence joins TRBV9 and TRBJ1-2; no definite D call. Germline values: CDR1 SGDLS, CDR2 YYNGEE. CDR3 length equals 13 residues. V lost 4 bases to trimming and J lost 4 bases, with 11 bases between them. The CDR3 nucleotides are TGTGCCAGCAGCAGACAAGAGACCTATGGCTACACCTTC. It is translated as CASSRQETYGYTF.

The chain has TRBV4-3 and TRBJ2-7; possible D gene TRBD1, 5 bases. Trimming stripped 10 bases from V and 0 bases from J, with 16 bases between. The CDR3 length is 14 residues. Per germline, CDR1 LGHNA and CDR2 YSLEER. CDR3 region: CATASDTSSYEQYF. The CDR3 nucleotides read TGCGCCACCGCTTCGGACACCAGCTCCTACGAGCAGTACTTC.

This clonotype was counted a single time. The V gene is TRBV29-1, the J gene TRBJ1-5; D uncertain. Between the trimmed V and J ends, which lost 4 bases and 1 base, there was a span of 5 bases. There are 12 residues in the CDR3. Germline lookup yields CDR1 SQVTM and CDR2 ANQGSEA. CDR3 sequence: CSVAGSNQPQHF. CDR3 coding DNA: TGCAGCGTTGCGGGGAGCAATCAGCCCCAGCATTTT.

The V and J genes are TRBV2 and TRBJ1-5, with D maybe TRBD1 (6 bases). Germline V gene data show CDR1 as SNHLY and CDR2 as FYNNEI. The CDR3 runs 13 residues. V was shortened by 3 bases and J by 6 bases, with 9 bases between the two germline ends. CDR3 sequence: CASSDRGGQPQHF. The DNA for the CDR3 is TGTGCCAGCAGTGACAGGGGCGGTCAGCCCCAGCATTTT.

The table lists this clonotype with a count of one. The chain uses TRBV5-1 and TRBJ2-3; D possibly matches TRBD1 or TRBD2 (5 bases each). Trimming shortened V by 2 bases and J by 6 bases, and 7 bases separated the two germline ends. The CDR3 is made up of 12 amino acids. Looked up from germline, CDR1 is SGHRS and CDR2 is YFSETQ. The CDR3 loop is CASSFEGDTQYF. DNA of the CDR3: TGCGCCAGCAGCTTTGAGGGGGATACGCAGTATTTT.

The J gene is TRBJ2-2, the V gene TRBV5-6; 11 bases are shared with TRBD1. Germline CDR1 SGHDT, CDR2 YYEEEE. V was clipped by 5 bases and J by 4 bases; unmatched bases: 7. This CDR3 contains 16 residues. The CDR3 DNA is TGTGCCAGCAGAAATGGGGGACAGGGGGGCACCGGGGAGCTGTTTTTT. This gives the protein CASRNGGQGGTGELFF.

V is TRBV6-6 and J is TRBJ2-1; tentatively, D is TRBD2 (5 bases). V lost 2 bases and J 8 bases, leaving 16 bases between the germline ends. Germline V gene data show CDR1 as MNHNY and CDR2 as SVGAGI (reference sequence). The CDR3 runs to 15 residues. The CDR3 DNA is TGTGCCAGCAGTTACCCTAGGAGGACCGGGGATGAGCAGTTCTTC. Translated: CASSYPRRTGDEQFF.

The CDR3 DNA reads TGTGCCAGCAGCTTAGCGACTAGACTCCCATGGAATGAGCAGTTCTTC. This sequence encodes CASSLATRLPWNEQFF. The chain recombines TRBV7-6 with TRBJ2-1; weak D call: TRBD2 (6 bases). The V gene's germline CDR1 is SGHVS and CDR2 FNYEAQ. V lost 0 bases to trimming and J lost 7 bases, with 16 bases between them. This CDR3 spans 16 amino acids.

This clonotype was observed once. The chain joins TRBV2 to TRBJ2-1, with TRBD2 matching over 9 bases. Unmatched junction bases numbered 7, after V lost 10 bases and J lost 6 bases. CDR3 length equals 13 residues. Germline CDR1 SNHLY, CDR2 FYNNEI. CDR3 amino acids: CATTSGLPNEQFF. The CDR3 DNA reads as TGTGCCACCACTAGCGGGCTCCCCAATGAGCAGTTCTTC.

The chain joins TRBV5-4 to TRBJ2-5; D is possibly TRBD1 (6 bases). V was shortened by 6 bases and J by 4 bases, with 13 bases between the two germline ends. The V gene's germline CDR1 is SGHNT and CDR2 YYREEE (reference sequence). This CDR3 comprises 13 residues. The CDR3 spells CASNLQGAETQYF. CDR3 bases: TGTGCCAGCAACTTACAGGGCGCAGAGACCCAGTACTTC. Drawing the rest from reference TRBV5-4 and TRBJ2-5, the complete variable domain is ETGVTQSPTHLIKTRGQQVTLRCSSQSGHNTVSWYQQALGQGPQFIFQYYREEENGRGNFPPRFSGLQFPNYSSELNVNALELDDSALYLCASNLQGAETQYFGPGTRLLVL.

The CDR3 DNA reads TGCGCCAGCAGCTTTGGGAGGGGTTCTAATGAGCAGTTCTTC. This codes for CASSFGRGSNEQFF. The chain links TRBV5-1 to TRBJ2-1; 7 bases map to TRBD2. With 2 bases clipped from V and 7 bases from J, the junction kept 6 bases outside the gene matches. This CDR3 has 14 residues. Germline CDR1 SGHRS, CDR2 YFSETQ.

This clonotype came up once. This chain joins TRBV12-3 or TRBV12-4 and TRBJ2-7, with a weak D call TRBD2 (5 bases). The CDR3 covers 14 residues. Trimming took 1 base from V and 3 from J, leaving 10 bases between them. The CDR3: CASSLGGGFYEQYF. The CDR3 bases are TGTGCCAGCAGTTTAGGAGGCGGGTTCTACGAGCAGTACTTC.

This rearrangement joins TRBV28 to TRBJ2-7; D could derive from TRBD1 or TRBD2 (5 bases each). Germline CDR1 and CDR2: MDHEN and SYDVKM. CDR3 length: 13 amino acids. V was clipped by 6 bases and J by 6 bases, with 15 bases between them. DNA for the CDR3: TGTGCCAGCAGCCGAGGGGACCTCGGCGAGCAGTACTTC. Translated: CASSRGDLGEQYF.

V usage is TRBV4-1 and J usage is TRBJ2-7; 9 nucleotides agree with TRBD1. V was clipped by 1 base and J by 2 bases; unmatched bases: 6. CDR3 length equals 16 residues. The germline V gene encodes CDR1 MGHRA and CDR2 YSYEKL. CDR3 amino acids: CASSQALDRGAYEQYF. CDR3 coding DNA: TGCGCCAGCAGCCAAGCCCTGGACAGGGGCGCCTACGAGCAGTACTTC.

This chain connects TRBV29-1 to TRBJ2-2; D call uncertain. The length of the CDR3 is 13 residues. Germline V lookup: CDR1 SQVTM, CDR2 ANQGSEA. V shed 7 bases and J shed 1 base, with 10 bases lying between them. CDR3 nucleotide sequence: TGCAGCGCCCTTGCCGGGAACACCGGGGAGCTGTTTTTT. It is translated as CSALAGNTGELFF.

V gene TRBV12-3 or TRBV12-4 combines with J gene TRBJ1-5; the D gene is possibly TRBD1 (5 bases). V was cut by 1 base and J by 7 bases, with 14 bases left in between. The CDR3 totals 15 residues. CDR3 DNA: TGTGCCAGCAGTTTAGTGGCAGGGAAGGGGCAGCCCCAGCATTTT. Amino acids: CASSLVAGKGQPQHF.

Only one count was recorded for this clonotype. V and J are TRBV6-5 and TRBJ1-2; 8 bases match TRBD1. CDR1 and CDR2 (germline): MNHEY, SVGAGI. This CDR3 has 13 residues. V trimming: 4 bases; J trimming: 6 bases; junction bases outside the gene matches: 4. The CDR3 protein is CASSSTGVNGYTF. CDR3 coding DNA: TGTGCCAGCAGTTCGACAGGGGTCAATGGCTACACCTTC.

The V and J genes are TRBV20-1 and TRBJ2-7; D could derive from TRBD1 or TRBD2 (7 bases each). The germline gives CDR1 DFQATT, CDR2 SNEGSKA (reference sequence). V was clipped by 2 bases and J by 6 bases, with 17 bases between them. This CDR3 is built from 14 residues. The CDR3: CSARRTGTGGEQYF. In DNA form, the CDR3 reads TGCAGTGCTAGAAGGACAGGAACGGGAGGCGAGCAGTACTTC.